The 2 T cell receptor beta chains below were found in one sample sequenced in a study of OX40 agonist ivuxolimab in advanced cancers. The table came from immunoSEQ multiplex PCR; TCRdb's copy has only in-frame clones and leaves some out. The sample shows about 17,000 clones, about 88% of them seen only once. Specimen: CD4+ or CD8+ T cells sorted from blood, collected in a trial of the OX40 agonist ivuxolimab. Receptors were obtained from an adult with an advanced solid tumor such as melanoma, head and neck, liver or kidney cancer.

J is TRBJ2-7 and V is TRBV27, with D possibly matching TRBD2 (6 bases). Germline CDR1 reads MNHEY; CDR2 reads SMNVEV (reference sequence). Deletions cut 5 bases from V and 4 bases from J, with 15 bases between. The CDR3 runs 14 residues. The CDR3 region has the DNA TGTGCCAGCAGTCGTTCGGGGGTAGGGTACGAGCAGTACTTC. Translating it yields CASSRSGVGYEQYF.

The chain has TRBV7-8 and TRBJ1-6; D remains ambiguous. Germline loops: CDR1 SGHVS, CDR2 FQNEAQ. Deletions cut 2 bases from V and 6 bases from J, with 14 bases between. This CDR3 comprises 16 residues. The CDR3 reads CASSLSTNAGNSPLHF. The DNA for the CDR3 is TGTGCCAGCAGCTTATCGACGAACGCGGGTAATTCACCCCTCCACTTT. Full variable domain (outside the CDR3, taken from reference TRBV7-8 and TRBJ1-6): GAGVSQSPRYKVAKRGQDVALRCDPISGHVSLFWYQQALGQGPEFLTYFQNEAQLDKSGLPSDRFFAERPEGSVSTLKIQRTQQEDSAVYLCASSLSTNAGNSPLHFGNGTRLTVT.